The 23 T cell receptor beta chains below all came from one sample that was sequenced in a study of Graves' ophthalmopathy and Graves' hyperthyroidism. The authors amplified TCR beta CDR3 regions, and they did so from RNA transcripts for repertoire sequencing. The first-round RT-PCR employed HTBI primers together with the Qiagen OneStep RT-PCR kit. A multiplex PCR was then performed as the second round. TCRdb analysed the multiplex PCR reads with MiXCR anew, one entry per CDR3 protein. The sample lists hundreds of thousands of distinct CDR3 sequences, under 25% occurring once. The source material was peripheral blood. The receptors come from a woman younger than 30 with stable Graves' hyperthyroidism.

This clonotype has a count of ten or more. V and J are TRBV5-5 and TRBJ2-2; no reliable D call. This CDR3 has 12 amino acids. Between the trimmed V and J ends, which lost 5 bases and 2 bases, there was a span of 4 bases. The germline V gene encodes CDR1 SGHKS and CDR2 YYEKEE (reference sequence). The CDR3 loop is CASRNNTGELFF. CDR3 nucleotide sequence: TGTGCCAGCAGAAATAACACCGGGGAGCTGTTTTTT.

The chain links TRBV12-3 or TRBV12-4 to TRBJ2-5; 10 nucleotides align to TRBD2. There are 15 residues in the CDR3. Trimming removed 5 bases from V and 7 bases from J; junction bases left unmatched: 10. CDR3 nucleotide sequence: TGTGCCAGCAGTCCGACCCCTAGCGGGGGTGTGACCCAGTACTTC. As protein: CASSPTPSGGVTQYF.

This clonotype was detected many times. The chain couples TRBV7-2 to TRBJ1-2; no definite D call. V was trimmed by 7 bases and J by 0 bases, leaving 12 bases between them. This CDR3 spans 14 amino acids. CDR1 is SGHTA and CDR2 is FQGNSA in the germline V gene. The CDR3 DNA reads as TGTGCCAGCACCCTAGAAGCAACTAACTATGGCTACACCTTC. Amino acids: CASTLEATNYGYTF.

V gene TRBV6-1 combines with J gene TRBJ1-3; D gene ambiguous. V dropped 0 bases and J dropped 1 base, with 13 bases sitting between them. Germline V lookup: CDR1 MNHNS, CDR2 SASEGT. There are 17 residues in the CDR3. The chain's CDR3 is CASSEALLFGSGNTIYF. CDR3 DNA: TGTGCCAGCAGTGAAGCGCTTCTCTTTGGATCTGGAAACACCATATATTTT.

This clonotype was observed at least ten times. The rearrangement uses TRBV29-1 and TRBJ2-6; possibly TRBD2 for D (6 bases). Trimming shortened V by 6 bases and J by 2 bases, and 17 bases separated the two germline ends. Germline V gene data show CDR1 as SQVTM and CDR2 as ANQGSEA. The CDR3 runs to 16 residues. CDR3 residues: CSVAGGGSAGANVLTF. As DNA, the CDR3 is TGCAGCGTCGCCGGTGGGGGGAGCGCTGGGGCCAACGTCCTGACTTTC.

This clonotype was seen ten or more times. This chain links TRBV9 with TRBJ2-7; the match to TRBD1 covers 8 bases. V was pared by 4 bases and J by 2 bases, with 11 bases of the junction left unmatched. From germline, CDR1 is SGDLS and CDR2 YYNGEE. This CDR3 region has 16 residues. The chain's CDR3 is CASSPRQGIGTYEQYF. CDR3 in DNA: TGTGCCAGCAGCCCCCGACAGGGGATAGGTACCTACGAGCAGTACTTC.

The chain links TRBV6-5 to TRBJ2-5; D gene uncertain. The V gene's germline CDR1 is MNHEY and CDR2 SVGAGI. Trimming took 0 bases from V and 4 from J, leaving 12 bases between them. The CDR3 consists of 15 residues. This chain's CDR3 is CASSYSSNARETQYF. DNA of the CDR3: TGTGCCAGCAGTTACTCTTCCAACGCACGAGAGACCCAGTACTTC.

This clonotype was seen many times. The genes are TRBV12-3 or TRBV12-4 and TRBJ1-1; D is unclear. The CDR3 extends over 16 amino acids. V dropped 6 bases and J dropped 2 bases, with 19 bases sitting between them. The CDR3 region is CASSLSVHRSNTEAFF. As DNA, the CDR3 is TGTGCCAGCAGCCTTAGCGTCCACCGTAGTAACACTGAAGCTTTCTTT.

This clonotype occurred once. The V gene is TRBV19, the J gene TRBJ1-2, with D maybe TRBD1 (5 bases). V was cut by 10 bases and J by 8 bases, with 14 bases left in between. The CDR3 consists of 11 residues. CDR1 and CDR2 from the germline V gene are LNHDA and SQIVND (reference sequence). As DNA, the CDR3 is TGTGCCACTAGCCTGGGGGGAGGCTACACCTTC. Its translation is CATSLGGGYTF.

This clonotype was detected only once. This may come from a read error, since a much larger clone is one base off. The CDR3 DNA is TGTGCCAGCAGTTTCGACAGCACAGATACGCAGTCTTTT. Protein sequence: CASSFDSTDTQSF. The chain joins TRBV6-5 to TRBJ2-3; tentatively, D is TRBD1 (5 bases). The germline V gene has CDR1 MNHEY and CDR2 SVGAGI. The CDR3 is 13 amino acids.

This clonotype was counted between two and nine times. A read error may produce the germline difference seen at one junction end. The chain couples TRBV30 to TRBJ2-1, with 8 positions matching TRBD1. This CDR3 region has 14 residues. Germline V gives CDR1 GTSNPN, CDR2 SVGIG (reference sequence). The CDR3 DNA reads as TGTGCCTGCAACAGGGGGTCGTCTTACAATGAGCAGCTCTTC. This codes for CACNRGSSYNEQLF. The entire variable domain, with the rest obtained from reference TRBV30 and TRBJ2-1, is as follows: SQTIHQWPATLVQPVGSPLSLECTVEGTSNPNLYWYRQAAGRGLQLLFYSVGIGQISSEVPQNLSASRPQDRQFILSSKKLLLSDSGFYLCACNRGSSYNEQLFGPGTRLTVL.

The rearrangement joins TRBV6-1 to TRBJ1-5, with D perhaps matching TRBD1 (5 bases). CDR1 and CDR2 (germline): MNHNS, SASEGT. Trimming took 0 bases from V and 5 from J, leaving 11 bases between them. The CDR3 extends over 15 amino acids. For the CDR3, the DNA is TGTGCCAGCAGTGAAGCGGGGGGGAACTATCAGCCCCAGCATTTT. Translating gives CASSEAGGNYQPQHF.

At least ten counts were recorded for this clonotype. The CDR3: CASGGGYQETQYF. CDR3 nucleotide sequence: TGTGCCAGTGGGGGGGGGTACCAAGAGACCCAGTACTTC. V usage is TRBV2 and J usage is TRBJ2-5; 7 bases fit TRBD2. This CDR3 contains 13 residues. Germline V lookup: CDR1 SNHLY, CDR2 FYNNEI. Trimming took 9 bases from V and 0 from J; bases not matched to a gene: 4.

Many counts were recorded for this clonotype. CDR3 DNA sequence: TGCAGTGCTAGTGAGAGGCGGCGGAGTTTCTTGGGCTACACCTTC. Residues: CSASERRRSFLGYTF. The rearrangement uses TRBV20-1 and TRBJ1-2; D is uncertain. V lost 3 bases, J lost 8 bases, and 22 bases lay in between. The CDR3 loop spans 15 amino acids. From germline, CDR1 is DFQATT and CDR2 SNEGSKA (reference sequence).

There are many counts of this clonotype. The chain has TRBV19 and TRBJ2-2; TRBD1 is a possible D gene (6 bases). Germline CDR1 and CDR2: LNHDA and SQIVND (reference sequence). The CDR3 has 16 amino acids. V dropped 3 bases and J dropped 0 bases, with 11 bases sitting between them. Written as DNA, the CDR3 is TGTGCCAGTAGTATCGATGGGGGCTCGAACACCGGGGAGCTGTTTTTT. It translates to CASSIDGGSNTGELFF.

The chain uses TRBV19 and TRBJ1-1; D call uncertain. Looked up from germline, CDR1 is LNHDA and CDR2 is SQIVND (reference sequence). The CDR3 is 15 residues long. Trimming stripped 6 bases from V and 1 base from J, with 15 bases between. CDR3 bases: TGTGCCAGTAGCAAGAGTGGGGTACGGAACACTGAAGCTTTCTTT. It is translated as CASSKSGVRNTEAFF.

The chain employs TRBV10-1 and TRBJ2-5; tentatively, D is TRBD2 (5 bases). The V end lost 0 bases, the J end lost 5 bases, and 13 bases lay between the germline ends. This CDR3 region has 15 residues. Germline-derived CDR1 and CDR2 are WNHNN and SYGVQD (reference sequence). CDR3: CASSESLSGLETQYF. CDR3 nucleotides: TGCGCCAGCAGTGAGTCTTTATCGGGGTTGGAGACCCAGTACTTC.

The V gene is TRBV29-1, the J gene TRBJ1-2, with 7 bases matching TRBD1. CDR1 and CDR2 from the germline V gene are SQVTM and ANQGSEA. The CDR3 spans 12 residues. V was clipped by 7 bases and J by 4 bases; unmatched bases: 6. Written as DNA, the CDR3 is TGCAGCGCCGGGGACAGCGTCTATGGCTACACCTTC. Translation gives CSAGDSVYGYTF.

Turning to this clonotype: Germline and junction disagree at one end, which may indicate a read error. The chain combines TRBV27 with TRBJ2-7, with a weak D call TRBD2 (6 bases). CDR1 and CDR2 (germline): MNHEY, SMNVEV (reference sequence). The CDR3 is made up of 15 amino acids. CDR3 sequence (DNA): TGTGCCAGCAGTTTAGTTAGCGGCCCTTCCTACGAGCAGTGCTTC. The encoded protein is CASSLVSGPSYEQCF.

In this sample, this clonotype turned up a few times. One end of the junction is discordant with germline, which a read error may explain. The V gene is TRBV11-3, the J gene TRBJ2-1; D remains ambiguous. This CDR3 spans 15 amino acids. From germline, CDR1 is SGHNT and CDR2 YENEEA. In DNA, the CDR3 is TGTGCCAGCAGCGTGAGTTCGGCCTCGTACAATGAGAAGTTCTTC. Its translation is CASSVSSASYNEKFF.

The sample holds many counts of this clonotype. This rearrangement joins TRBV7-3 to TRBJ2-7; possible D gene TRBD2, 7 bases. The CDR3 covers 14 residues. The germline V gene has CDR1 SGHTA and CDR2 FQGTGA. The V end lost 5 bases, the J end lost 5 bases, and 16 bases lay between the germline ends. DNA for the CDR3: TGTGCCAGCAGCCTGGGGGGGGCTAGCGACGAGCAGTACTTC. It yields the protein CASSLGGASDEQYF.

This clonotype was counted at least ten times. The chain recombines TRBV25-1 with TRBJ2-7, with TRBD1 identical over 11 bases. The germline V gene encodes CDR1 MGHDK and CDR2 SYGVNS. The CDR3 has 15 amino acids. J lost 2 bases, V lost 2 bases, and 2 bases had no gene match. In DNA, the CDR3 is TGTGCCAGCAGTGAAGGGACAGGGGGGACCTACGAGCAGTACTTC. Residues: CASSEGTGGTYEQYF.

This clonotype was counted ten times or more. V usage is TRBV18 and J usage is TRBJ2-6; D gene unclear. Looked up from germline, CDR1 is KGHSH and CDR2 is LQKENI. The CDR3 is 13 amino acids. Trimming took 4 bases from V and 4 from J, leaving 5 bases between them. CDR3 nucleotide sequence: TGTGCCAGCTCACGAGGAGGGGCCAACGTCCTGACTTTC. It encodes CASSRGGANVLTF.